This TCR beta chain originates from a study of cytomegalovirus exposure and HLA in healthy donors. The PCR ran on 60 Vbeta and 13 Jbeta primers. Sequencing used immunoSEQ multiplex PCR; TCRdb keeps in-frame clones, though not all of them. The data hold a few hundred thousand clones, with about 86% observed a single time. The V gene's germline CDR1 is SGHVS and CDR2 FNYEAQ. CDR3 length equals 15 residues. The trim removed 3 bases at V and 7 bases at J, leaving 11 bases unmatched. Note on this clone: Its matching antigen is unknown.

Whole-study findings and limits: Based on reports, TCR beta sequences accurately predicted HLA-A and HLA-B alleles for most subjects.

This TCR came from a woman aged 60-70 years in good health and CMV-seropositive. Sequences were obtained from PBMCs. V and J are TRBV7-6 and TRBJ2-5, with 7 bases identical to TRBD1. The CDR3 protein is CASSFSQGDVGTQYF. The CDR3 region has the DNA TGTGCCAGCAGCTTTAGTCAGGGGGACGTGGGGACCCAGTACTTC.